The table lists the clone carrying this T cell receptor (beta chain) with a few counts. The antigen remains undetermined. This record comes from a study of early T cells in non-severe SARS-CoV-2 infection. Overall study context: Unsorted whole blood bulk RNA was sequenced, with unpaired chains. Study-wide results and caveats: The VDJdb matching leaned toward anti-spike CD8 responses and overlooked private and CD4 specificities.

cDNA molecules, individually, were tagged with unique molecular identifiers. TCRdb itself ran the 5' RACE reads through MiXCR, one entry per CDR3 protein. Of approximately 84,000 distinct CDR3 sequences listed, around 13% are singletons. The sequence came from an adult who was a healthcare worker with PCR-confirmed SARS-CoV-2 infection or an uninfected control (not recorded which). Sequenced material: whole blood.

CDR3: CASSQLFGTSIVTQYF. For the CDR3, the DNA is TGCGCCAGCAGCCAATTATTCGGGACTAGCATAGTGACCCAGTACTTC. The chain recombines TRBV4-1 with TRBJ2-5, with TRBD2 identical over 9 bases. V lost 2 bases to trimming and J lost 7 bases; unmatched junction nucleotides: 11. CDR3 length: 16 residues. Germline V gives CDR1 MGHRA, CDR2 YSYEKL.